This TCR beta chain was retrieved from a study of cytomegalovirus exposure and HLA in healthy donors. Findings and caveats of the study: TRBV6-2, TRBV6-3 and some other V segments were excluded as indistinguishable. Later analysis demonstrated an association between a missense DCLRE1C variant and TCR beta V- and J-gene trimming.

Details on this clone: Its antigen is not identified.

The PCR used 60 Vbeta and 13 Jbeta primers. Libraries were prepared by immunoSEQ multiplex PCR; TCRdb keeps only in-frame clonotypes and omits some of them. In the table there are roughly 120,000 clones, about 70% of which are singletons. V was clipped by 3 bases and J by 8 bases, with 10 bases between them. CDR1 and CDR2 from the germline V gene are SGHTA and FQGTGA. The CDR3 covers 12 residues. The chain recombines TRBV7-3 with TRBJ1-2; D is undetermined. Sequenced input: PBMCs. The source is a woman aged 25-40 years in good health and CMV-seronegative. CDR3 sequence (DNA): TGTGCCAGCAGCTTGAGAGTTTCCGGCTACACCTTC. Translated, it gives CASSLRVSGYTF.